These T cell receptor beta chains were read from a single sample in a study of T cell responses to AZD1222 COVID-19 vaccine. Only in-frame clones appear in the TCRdb table, and some are missing; sequencing was by immunoSEQ multiplex PCR. Of some 130,000 clones in the sample, approximately 88% were seen once. The sample consisted of peripheral blood, taken on day 0 of AZD1222 vaccination. These receptor sequences come from an adult in good health. Both conserved end residues are part of each CDR3. A D gene is named only where the DNA matches it firmly. Clone size is stated in some rows and not others, as once, few, many or a class when expanded.

j_gene | abundance | v_gene | d_gene | len | CDR3nt | CDR3aa
TRBJ2-1 | - | TRBV5-1 | - | 13 | TGCGCCAGCAGCTTGGTTGTCGACAATGAGCAGTTCTTC | CASSLVVDNEQFF
TRBJ2-3 | - | TRBV10-1 | - | 16 | TGCGCCAGCAGTGAGTCCCAATTCCGCAGCACAGATACGCAGTATTTT | CASSESQFRSTDTQYF
TRBJ1-5 | - | TRBV2 | - | 15 | TGTGCCAGCAGTGTAGGGAAAGGAGGCAATCAGCCCCAGCATTTT | CASSVGKGGNQPQHF
TRBJ1-1 | - | TRBV5-4 | TRBD1 | 15 | TGTGCCAGCAGCTTGCGAACAGGGGTTAACACTGAAGCTTTCTTT | CASSLRTGVNTEAFF
TRBJ1-1 | - | TRBV7-3 | TRBD1 | 15 | TGTGCCAGCAGCCAACAGGGGGCTGGGAACACTGAAGCTTTCTTT | CASSQQGAGNTEAFF
TRBJ2-7 | - | TRBV9 | TRBD2 | 15 | TGTGCCAGCAGCGCCACTAGCGGGGGGGCCGGCGAGCAGTACTTC | CASSATSGGAGEQYF
TRBJ1-5 | - | TRBV30 | TRBD1 | 16 | TGTGCCTGGAAGGGACAGGGAATGGGGAGCAATCAGCCCCAGCATTTT | CAWKGQGMGSNQPQHF
TRBJ2-2 | - | TRBV11-3 | - | 14 | TGTGCCAGCAGCTCTGCGGGGAGCACCGGGGAGCTGTTTTTT | CASSSAGSTGELFF
TRBJ1-2 | - | TRBV9 | - | 13 | TGTGCCAGCAGCGTAGACAGAAACTATGGCTACACCTTC | CASSVDRNYGYTF
TRBJ1-4 | - | TRBV7-6 | TRBD1 | 16 | TGTGCCAGCAGCTTCGCAGGGGGCTTGTCTAATGAAAAACTGTTTTTT | CASSFAGGLSNEKLFF
TRBJ1-2 | - | TRBV3-1/TRBV3-2 | - | 17 | TGTGCCAGCAGCCTTGAGGGCTTACAGGCGAACATCTATGGCTACACCTTC | CASSLEGLQANIYGYTF
TRBJ2-7 | - | TRBV18 | TRBD1 | 14 | TGTGCCAGCTCACCACCGGACAGGGGAGACGAGCAGTACTTC | CASSPPDRGDEQYF
TRBJ1-3 | few | TRBV27 | - | 15 | TGTGCCAGCAGTTTATCAGGGAACGGTGGAAACACCATATATTTT | CASSLSGNGGNTIYF
TRBJ1-2 | - | TRBV7-8 | - | 14 | TGTGCCAGCAGCTTAGGACAGAATAACTATGGCTACACCTTC | CASSLGQNNYGYTF
TRBJ1-6 | - | TRBV5-6 | - | 15 | TGTGCCAGCAGCTTGGCAGGGACGCCTAATTCACCCCTCCACTTT | CASSLAGTPNSPLHF
TRBJ1-5 | - | TRBV19 | - | 15 | TGTGCCAGTAGTGCCCCCCTTGGGGGCGGGCAGCCCCAGCATTTT | CASSAPLGGGQPQHF
TRBJ1-3 | few | TRBV28 | - | 16 | TGTGCCAGCAGTTTAACCCTGACATTCTCTGGAAACACCATATATTTT | CASSLTLTFSGNTIYF